This T cell receptor beta chain comes out of a study of beta chain features in type 1 diabetes (dated by TCRdb to the late 2010s). With regard to the full study: Patients and healthy donors did not differ in mean age, gender distribution, total cell number or subset yield. A total of roughly 100 million sorted cells were examined across all samples, and a strong correlation was observed between cell number per subset and RNA yield. The study compared the TCRB repertoires of sorted circulating CD4+ T cell subsets in recently diagnosed type 1 diabetes patients with those in matched healthy donors. Regulatory and stem cell-like memory subsets were obtained from only 8 patients and about eight healthy donors, while naive and central memory subsets were obtained from all 30 or so donors. The paper's findings and limits, for the study overall: Naive, central memory and regulatory TCRB repertoires appeared to be more alike among patients than among healthy donors. Fewer insertions and more nucleotide deletions at VDJ recombination sites were observed in patients with type 1 diabetes, implying thymic rearrangement abnormalities. Because cDNA was sequenced instead of genomic DNA, activated cells with high expression could be over-represented, although the groups did not differ in activation or CD3 levels. Only small numbers of individuals were included in the HLA sub-analyses, which left unresolved whether HLA type had any influence on TCRB rearrangement. Shorter templates might be favored by PCR, yet because patient and control samples were amplified and corrected together, any such skew would affect both groups equally. In all four CD4+ subsets, TCRB CDR3 length was moderately but significantly shorter in type 1 diabetes patients.

This clone was seen only a few times. Its antigen remains unidentified. No per-base quality is available; no much larger clone lies one base away. The High Capacity cDNA Reverse Transcription Kit was used to reverse transcribe all of the isolated RNA, meaning that expressed TCRB transcripts were what got sequenced. Naive, central memory and regulatory T cell samples underwent deep immunoSEQ sequencing, averaging approximately 3.3 million total reads per sample. After sorted cells were lysed in RLT buffer, RNA was extracted with DNase-treated RNeasy Micro or Mini kits, with the choice depending on cell number. To prevent cross-contamination, every cell subset was processed on its own, while patient and healthy donor samples were processed together. The immunoSEQ multiplex PCR was used to amplify TCRB sequences from cDNA, yielding 87-bp fragments that span the CDR3 region. The amplicons were sequenced using the Illumina HiSeq platform. In the paper's pipeline: Synthetic template baselines were used to correct PCR bias computationally, reads within Hamming distance 2 were collapsed, and singletons that could not be merged were discarded. By aligning reads against IMGT, V, D and J genes, CDR3 length, and insertions or deletions at six rearrangement sites were assigned. Within each subset, clonotype counts were normalized to sorted cell number, after which true diversity and Gini coefficients were computed with the tcR R package. The overlap coefficient, calculated on TCRB nucleotide sequences, was used to measure repertoire sharing. The immuneACCESS repertoire file appears here via TCRdb, limited to in-frame rearrangements. These files lack a portion of the clones; in checked studies, under half of the deficit traces to unresolved V genes, and the cause of the others is not known. V and J calls and clone size follow that table, whereas D and trimming were derived from the DNA. This sample comprises 150,000 to 200,000 clones, 7% to 10% of them detected only once. Clones ranked in the top ten supply approximately 2.3% of the sample.

Each donor gave one peripheral blood draw, averaging roughly 120 mL, which was collected into heparinised tubes. Using a panel that included CD45RO, CCR7, CD25, CD127, CD95 and CD27, naive, central memory, regulatory and stem cell-like memory CD4+ T cells were sorted on a BD FACSAria II. Every sorted population had a purity above 95%. PBMCs were separated immediately by Lymphoprep density gradient centrifugation and were stained directly, without being cultured. To minimize batch effects, samples were stained and sorted in pairs, one healthy donor with one patient per experiment. The CDR3 contains 15 residues, cysteine and phenylalanine counted. The DNA shown is the 45-base CDR3, in frame from base 1. V drops 5 bases and J drops 0 bases, leaving 13 bases in between. CDR1 and CDR2, per the germline V gene, are SGHNT and YENEEA.

The sequence was obtained from a woman younger than 35 in good health. In this chain, TRBV11-3 is recombined with TRBJ1-1; TRBD1 might be the D gene, on 5 matching bases. The specimen was central memory CD4+ T cells from blood. CDR3 sequence: CASSPGGGVNTEAFF. The DNA sequence reads TGTGCCAGCAGCCCCGGCGGAGGGGTGAACACTGAAGCTTTCTTT.